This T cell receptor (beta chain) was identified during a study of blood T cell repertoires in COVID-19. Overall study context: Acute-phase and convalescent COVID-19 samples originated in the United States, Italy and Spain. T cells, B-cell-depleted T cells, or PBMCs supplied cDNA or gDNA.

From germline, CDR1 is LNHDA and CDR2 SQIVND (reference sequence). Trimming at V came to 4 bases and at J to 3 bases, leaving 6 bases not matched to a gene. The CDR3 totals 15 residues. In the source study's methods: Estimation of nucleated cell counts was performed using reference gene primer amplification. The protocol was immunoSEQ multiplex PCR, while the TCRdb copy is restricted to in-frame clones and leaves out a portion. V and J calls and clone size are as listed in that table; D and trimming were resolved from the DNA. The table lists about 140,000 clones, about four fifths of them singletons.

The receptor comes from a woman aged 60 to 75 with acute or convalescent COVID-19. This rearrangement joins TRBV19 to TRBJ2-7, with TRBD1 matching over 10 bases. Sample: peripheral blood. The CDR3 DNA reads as TGTGCCAGTAGTACGGGGACAGGGGCGGGCTACGAGCAGTACTTC. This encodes CASSTGTGAGYEQYF.